This is a list of T cell receptor beta chains from one sample in a study of CD8 T cells in ankylosing spondylitis. TCRdb passed the 5' RACE reads through MiXCR, listing each CDR3 protein once. The table records about 220,000 distinct CDR3 sequences, under 30% of them present only once. Sequencing was carried out using blood, either unsorted or a sorted T cell fraction (not recorded which). The receptors derive from a male donor with ankylosing spondylitis or in good health (not recorded which). CDR3s include the opening cysteine and the closing phenylalanine or tryptophan. Each record gives: J gene, D gene, clone size, V gene, CDR3 protein, CDR3 DNA. The D gene is left open where the match is weak. Clone size appears in some rows only: once, few, many, or a class for an expanded clone.

TRBJ1-2	TRBD1	many	TRBV12-3/TRBV12-4	CASRTGTAFNYGYTF	TGTGCCAGCCGGACCGGGACAGCGTTTAACTATGGCTACACCTTC
TRBJ2-4	TRBD2	once	TRBV20-1	CSAPTSGRGEYF	TGCAGTGCCCCGACTAGCGGGAGAGGAGAGTACTTC
TRBJ2-1	NA	few	TRBV29-1	CSVGPPTSSYNEQFF	TGCAGCGTTGGGCCACCGACTAGCTCCTACAATGAGCAGTTCTTC
TRBJ2-3	NA	many	TRBV5-1	CASSLEGLPAGYTQYF	TGCGCCAGCAGCTTGGAGGGCCTCCCGGCGGGATATACGCAGTATTTT
TRBJ1-3	NA	many	TRBV19	CASRSEQHISGNTIYF	TGTGCCAGTAGGTCGGAACAGCACATCTCTGGAAACACCATATATTTT
TRBJ2-3	NA	NA	TRBV20-1	CSARTHDTQYF	TGCAGTGCTAGGACCCACGATACGCAGTATTTT
TRBJ1-1	NA	many	TRBV5-1	CASSLVGGSYTEAFF	TGCGCCAGCAGCTTGGTTGGAGGGTCGTACACTGAAGCTTTCTTT
TRBJ2-7	TRBD1	NA	TRBV20-1	CSARRDRGTYEQYF	TGCAGTGCGCGCCGGGACAGGGGCACCTACGAGCAGTACTTC
TRBJ1-6	TRBD1	few	TRBV7-9	CASSLAQGDNSPLHF	TGTGCCAGCAGCTTAGCTCAGGGGGATAATTCACCCCTCCACTTT
TRBJ1-4	NA	many	TRBV5-1	CASSQKIGGTDEKLFF	TGCGCCAGCAGCCAGAAAATCGGGGGGACGGATGAAAAACTGTTTTTT
TRBJ2-7	TRBD1	NA	TRBV12-3/TRBV12-4	CASGGDRSSYEQYF	TGTGCCAGCGGCGGGGACAGGAGCTCCTACGAGCAGTACTTC
TRBJ2-5	NA	NA	TRBV5-6	CASSSPGTQETQYF	TGTGCCAGCAGCTCACCGGGCACTCAAGAGACCCAGTACTTC
TRBJ2-6	TRBD1	few	TRBV10-3	CAISDGRGPSGANVLTF	TGTGCCATCAGTGATGGCAGGGGGCCCTCTGGGGCCAACGTCCTGACTTTC
TRBJ2-7	NA	NA	TRBV20-1	CSARDSHKLCEQYF	TGCAGTGCTAGAGATAGTCACAAGCTTTGCGAGCAGTACTTC
TRBJ2-3	TRBD1	NA	TRBV20-1	CSARGQGLLDTQYF	TGCAGTGCTAGGGGACAGGGGCTTTTAGATACGCAGTATTTT
TRBJ2-7	TRBD2	many	TRBV10-3	CAISRKGLGGSYEQYF	TGTGCCATCAGTAGAAAGGGCCTGGGGGGGTCCTACGAGCAGTACTTC
TRBJ2-7	TRBD2	few	TRBV10-3	CAISDAASGSFGYF	TGTGCCATCAGTGATGCGGCTAGCGGTAGCTTCGGGTACTTC
TRBJ1-2	NA	few	TRBV6-5	CASSYVGAARPKSGYTF	TGTGCCAGCAGTTACGTAGGGGCCGCTAGGCCTAAATCTGGCTACACCTTC
TRBJ2-3	NA	few	TRBV7-7	CASSPSGPTDTQYF	TGTGCTAGCAGCCCCTCGGGTCCAACAGATACGCAGTATTTT
TRBJ2-3	NA	NA	TRBV10-3	CAISVEGLSTDTQYF	TGTGCCATCAGTGTGGAGGGCCTTAGCACAGATACGCAGTATTTT
TRBJ1-5	NA	NA	TRBV20-1	CSAIVQFNQPQHF	TGCAGTGCAATTGTACAATTCAATCAGCCCCAGCATTTT
TRBJ2-3	NA	NA	TRBV5-1	CASSLLASDTQYF	TGCGCCAGCAGCTTGCTTGCGAGCGATACGCAGTATTTT
TRBJ1-5	NA	many	TRBV24-1	CATDGKQHF	TGTGCCACCGACGGCAAGCAGCATTTT
TRBJ1-1	TRBD1	many	TRBV28	CASSLTGGDLEAFF	TGTGCCAGCAGTCTGACAGGGGGCGACCTCGAAGCTTTCTTT
TRBJ2-7	NA	NA	TRBV6-5	CASSYSKGAGEQYF	TGTGCCAGCAGTTACTCGAAAGGGGCGGGCGAGCAGTACTTC
TRBJ2-3	TRBD2	many	TRBV5-5	CASSPGGLAGTDTQYF	TGTGCCAGCAGCCCTGGAGGTCTAGCGGGGACAGATACGCAGTATTTT
TRBJ2-1	TRBD2	NA	TRBV10-3	CAISTTSGQANEQFF	TGTGCCATCAGCACGACTAGCGGTCAGGCAAATGAGCAGTTCTTC
TRBJ2-6	TRBD1	many	TRBV12-3/TRBV12-4	CASSPGQGSSGANVLTF	TGTGCCAGCAGTCCAGGACAGGGTAGTTCTGGGGCCAACGTCCTGACTTTC
TRBJ2-3	NA	many	TRBV5-1	CASSQSTADTQYF	TGCGCCAGCAGCCAGTCGACGGCGGATACGCAGTATTTT
TRBJ2-5	NA	NA	TRBV12-3/TRBV12-4	CASSLGGEYQETQYF	TGTGCCAGCAGTTTGGGCGGGGAGTACCAAGAGACCCAGTACTTC